This T cell receptor (beta chain) originates from a study of blood T cell repertoires in COVID-19. Original processing methods: From reference gene primer amplification, estimates of nucleated cell counts were derived. Measured with immunoSEQ multiplex PCR; TCRdb has only the in-frame clones, and not every one. Clone size and V and J calls were adopted from that table, with D and trimming inferred from the DNA. Among some 78,000 clones listed, around 86% were seen once. Sequencing was carried out using peripheral blood. The source is a man aged 50-59 years with active or convalescent COVID-19.

The CDR3 sequence: CASSQAAYRVYRNQPQHF. The CDR3 coding sequence is TGTGCCAGCAGCCAAGCCGCTTACAGGGTCTATCGCAATCAGCCCCAGCATTTT. The J gene is TRBJ1-5, the V gene TRBV14; D might be TRBD1 (6 bases). Germline assignment: CDR1 SGHDN and CDR2 FVKESK. V was cut by 1 base and J by 2 bases, with 18 bases left in between. The CDR3 loop spans 18 amino acids.